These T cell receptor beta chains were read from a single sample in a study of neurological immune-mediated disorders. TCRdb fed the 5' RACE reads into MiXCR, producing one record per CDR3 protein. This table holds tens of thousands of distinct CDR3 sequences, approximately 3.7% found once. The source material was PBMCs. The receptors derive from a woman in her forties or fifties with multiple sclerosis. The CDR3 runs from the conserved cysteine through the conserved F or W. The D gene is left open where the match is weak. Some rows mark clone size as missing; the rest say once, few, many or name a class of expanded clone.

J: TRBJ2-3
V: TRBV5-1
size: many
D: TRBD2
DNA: TGCGCCAGCAGTTGGACTAGCGGAGGGGTAGATACGCAGTATTTT
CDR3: CASSWTSGGVDTQYF

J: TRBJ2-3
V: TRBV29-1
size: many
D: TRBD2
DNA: TGCAGCGTTGGAGCGGGAGTGGGAACAGATACGCAGTATTTT
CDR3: CSVGAGVGTDTQYF

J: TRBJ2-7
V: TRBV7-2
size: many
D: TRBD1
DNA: TGTGCCAGCAGCACCTCCTCCGGGACAGAAGTAGGAGAGCAGTACTTC
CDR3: CASSTSSGTEVGEQYF

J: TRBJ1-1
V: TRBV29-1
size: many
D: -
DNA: TGCAGCGTTGCAGACGGTTCGAACACTGAAGCTTTCTTT
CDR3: CSVADGSNTEAFF

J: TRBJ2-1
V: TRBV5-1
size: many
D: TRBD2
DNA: TGCGCCAGCAGCCCGGGACTAGGGAATTACAATGAGCAGTTCTTC
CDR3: CASSPGLGNYNEQFF

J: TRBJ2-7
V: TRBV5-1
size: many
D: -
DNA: TGCGCCAGCAGCTTGGATGGGGCCTACGAGCAGTACTTC
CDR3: CASSLDGAYEQYF

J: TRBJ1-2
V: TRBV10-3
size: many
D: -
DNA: TGTGCCATCAGTGGTGCCACCGATAACCCAAACTATGGCTACACCTTC
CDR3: CAISGATDNPNYGYTF

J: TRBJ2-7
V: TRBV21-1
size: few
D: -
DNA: TGTGCCAGCATACAGCGACAGGATTACGAGCAGTACTTC
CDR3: CASIQRQDYEQYF

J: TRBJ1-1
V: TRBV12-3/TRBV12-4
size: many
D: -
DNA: TGTGCCAGCAGTTCGACTAGGATGAACACTGAAGCTTTCTTT
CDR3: CASSSTRMNTEAFF

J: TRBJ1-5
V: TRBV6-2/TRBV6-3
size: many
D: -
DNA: TGTGCCAGCAGCCTCCGGGACAATGGAGGTCAGCCCCAGCATTTT
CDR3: CASSLRDNGGQPQHF

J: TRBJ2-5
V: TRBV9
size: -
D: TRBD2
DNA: TGTGCCAGCAGCTCGGGACTAGCGGGAGTGGAGACCCAGTACTTC
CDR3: CASSSGLAGVETQYF

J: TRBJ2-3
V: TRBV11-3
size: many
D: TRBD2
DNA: TGTGCCAGCAGCTTAATCGGCGGGGGGGATACGCAGTATTTT
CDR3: CASSLIGGGDTQYF

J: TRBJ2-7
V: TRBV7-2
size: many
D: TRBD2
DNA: TGTGCCAGCAGCCCCCGGGGGGGGGCTTGGGAGCAGTACTTC
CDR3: CASSPRGGAWEQYF

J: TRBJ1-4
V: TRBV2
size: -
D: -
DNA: TGTGCCAGCAGTCCGGGCCTGAGAAGTGAAAAACTGTTTTTT
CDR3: CASSPGLRSEKLFF

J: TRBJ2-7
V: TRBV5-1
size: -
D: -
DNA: TGCGCCAGCAGCTTGGAGCCGGGCAAGACGTACGAGCAGTACTTC
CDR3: CASSLEPGKTYEQYF

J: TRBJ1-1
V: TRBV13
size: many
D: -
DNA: TGTGCCAGCAGCTTTTGGGGTGAAGCTTTCTTT
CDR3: CASSFWGEAFF

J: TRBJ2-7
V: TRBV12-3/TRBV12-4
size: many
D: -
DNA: TGTGCCAGCAGTTCCGAAAACTACGAGCAGTACTTC
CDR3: CASSSENYEQYF

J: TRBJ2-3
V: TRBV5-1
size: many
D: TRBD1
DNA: TGCGCCAGCAGCTTGGGCAGGGGGCATGCAGATACGCAGTATTTT
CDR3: CASSLGRGHADTQYF

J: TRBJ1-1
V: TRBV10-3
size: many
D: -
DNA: TGTGCCATCAGTGAGTCGGGGGTTGTGAACACTGAAGCTTTCTTT
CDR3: CAISESGVVNTEAFF

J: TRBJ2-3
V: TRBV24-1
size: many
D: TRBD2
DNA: TGTGCCACCAGTGATTCATGGGACTACGATACGCAGTATTTT
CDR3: CATSDSWDYDTQYF

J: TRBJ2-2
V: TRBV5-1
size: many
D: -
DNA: TGCGCCAGCAGCCCCGGAGAAAACACCGGGGAGCTGTTTTTT
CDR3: CASSPGENTGELFF

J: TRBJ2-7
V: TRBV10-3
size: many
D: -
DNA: TGTGCCATCAGTGATGATCGGAGCTCCTACGAGCAGTACTTC
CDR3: CAISDDRSSYEQYF

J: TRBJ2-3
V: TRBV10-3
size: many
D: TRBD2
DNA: TGTGCCATCGGATCTACTAGCGGAGAGGGGGATACGCAGTATTTT
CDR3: CAIGSTSGEGDTQYF

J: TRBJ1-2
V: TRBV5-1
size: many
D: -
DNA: TGCGCCAGCAGCCCGACTACGTACAGGGATGGCTACACCTTC
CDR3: CASSPTTYRDGYTF

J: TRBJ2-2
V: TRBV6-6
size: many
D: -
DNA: TGTGCCAGCAGGGGGAACGCCGGGGAGCTGTTTTTT
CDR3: CASRGNAGELFF

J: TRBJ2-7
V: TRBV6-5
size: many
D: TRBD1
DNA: TGTGCCAGCAGTTACGGACAGGGACCCTACGAGCAGTACTTC
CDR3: CASSYGQGPYEQYF

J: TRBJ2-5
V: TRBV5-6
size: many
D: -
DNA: TGTGCCAGCAGCTTTGGACAACAAGAGACCCAGTACTTC
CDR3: CASSFGQQETQYF

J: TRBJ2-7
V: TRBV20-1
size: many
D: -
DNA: TGCAGTGCTAGCTGGGCCGGTTACGAGCAGTACTTC
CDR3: CSASWAGYEQYF

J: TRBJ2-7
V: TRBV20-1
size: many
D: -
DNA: TGCAGTGCTAGAGATTCCCTAGCGTCAACCTACGAGCAGTACTTC
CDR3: CSARDSLASTYEQYF

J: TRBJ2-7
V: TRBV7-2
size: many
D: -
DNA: TGTGCCAGCAGCTTTTCCGCCAGGGGTAACTACGAGCAGTACTTC
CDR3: CASSFSARGNYEQYF

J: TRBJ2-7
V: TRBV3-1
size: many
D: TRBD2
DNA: TGTGCCAGCAGCCAAGGCGGACTAGCGGGAGACTACGAGCAGTACTTC
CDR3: CASSQGGLAGDYEQYF

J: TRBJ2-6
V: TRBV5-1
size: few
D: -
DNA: TGCGCCAGCAGCTTGGAATGGAGCTCTGGGGCCAACGTCCTGACTTTC
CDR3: CASSLEWSSGANVLTF

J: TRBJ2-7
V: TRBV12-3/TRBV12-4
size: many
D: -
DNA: TGTGCCAGCAGCACTGCCTACGAGCAGTACTTC
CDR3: CASSTAYEQYF

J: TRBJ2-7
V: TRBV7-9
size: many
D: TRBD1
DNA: TGTGCCAGCAGCCGACAGGGGGCGTACGAGCAGTACTTC
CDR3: CASSRQGAYEQYF

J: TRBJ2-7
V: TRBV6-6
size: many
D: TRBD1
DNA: TGTGCCAGCAGGCTTTCGACAGGGCAACCCTACGAGCAGTACTTC
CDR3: CASRLSTGQPYEQYF

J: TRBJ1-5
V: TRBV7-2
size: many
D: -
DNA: TGTGCCAGCAGCTCGGGAGGGTATCAGCCCCAGCATTTT
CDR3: CASSSGGYQPQHF

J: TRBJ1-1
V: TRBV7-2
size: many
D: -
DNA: TGTGCCAGCAGCTTAGCAAAGGGGGTTTTCACTGAAGCTTTCTTT
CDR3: CASSLAKGVFTEAFF

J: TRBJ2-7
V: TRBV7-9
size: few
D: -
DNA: TGTGCCAGCAGCACCCGACAGAGCTCCTACGAGCAGTACTTC
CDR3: CASSTRQSSYEQYF

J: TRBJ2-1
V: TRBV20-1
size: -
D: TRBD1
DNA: TGCAGTGCGTCCGGGACAGGCCGTAATGAGCAGTTCTTC
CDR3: CSASGTGRNEQFF

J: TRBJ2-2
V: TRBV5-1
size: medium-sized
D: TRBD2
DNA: TGCGCCAGCAGTCTTAGCGGGTCCAACACCGGGGAGCTGTTTTTT
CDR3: CASSLSGSNTGELFF

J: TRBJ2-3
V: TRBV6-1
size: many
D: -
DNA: TGTGCCAGCAGTGACGGGCAGGGAGCAGATACGCAGTATTTT
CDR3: CASSDGQGADTQYF

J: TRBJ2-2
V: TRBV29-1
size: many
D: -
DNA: TGCAGCACTACGACGGGCTCGAACACCGGGGAGCTGTTTTTT
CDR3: CSTTTGSNTGELFF

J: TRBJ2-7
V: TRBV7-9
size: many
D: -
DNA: TGTGCCAGCAGCTCCCCGGGACTCTACGAGCAGTACTTC
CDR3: CASSSPGLYEQYF

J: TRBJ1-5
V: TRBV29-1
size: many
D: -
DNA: -
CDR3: CSVATGTAKSQPQNF

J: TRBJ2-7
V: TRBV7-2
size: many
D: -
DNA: TGTGCCAGCAGCTCCCCGACCCGCGAGCAGTACTTC
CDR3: CASSSPTREQYF

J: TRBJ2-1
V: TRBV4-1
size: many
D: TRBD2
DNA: TGCGCCAGCAGCCGCTTCTCTAGCGGGAGGCCCAATGAGCAGTTCTTC
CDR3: CASSRFSSGRPNEQFF

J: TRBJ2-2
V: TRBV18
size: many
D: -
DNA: TGTGCCAGCCTCCCGGACAGAAACACCGGGGAGCTGTTTTTT
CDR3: CASLPDRNTGELFF

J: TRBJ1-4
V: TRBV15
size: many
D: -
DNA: TGTGCCACCAGCAGAGATCCCTCAACTAATGAAAAACTGTTTTTT
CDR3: CATSRDPSTNEKLFF

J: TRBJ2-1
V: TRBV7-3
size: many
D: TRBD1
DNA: TGTGCCAGCAGCCCAACAGGGGGCTCCTACAATGAGCAGTTCTTC
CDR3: CASSPTGGSYNEQFF

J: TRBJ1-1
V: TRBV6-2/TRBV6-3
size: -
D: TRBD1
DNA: TGTGCCAGCAGTTCTGTCAGGGGGCGAGGAACTGAAGCTTTCTTT
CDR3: CASSSVRGRGTEAFF

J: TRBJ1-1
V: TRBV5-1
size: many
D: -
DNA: TGCGCCAGCAGCTTGGCGAGGAACACTGAAGCTTTCTTT
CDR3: CASSLARNTEAFF

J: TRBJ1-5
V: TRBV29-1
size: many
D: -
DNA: TGCAGCGTTCGGCCCGGGGGTCCCAATCAGCCCCAGCATTTT
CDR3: CSVRPGGPNQPQHF

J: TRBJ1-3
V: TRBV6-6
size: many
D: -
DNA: TGTGCCAGTCCGAACCCGACGGGAGGCACCATATATTTT
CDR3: CASPNPTGGTIYF

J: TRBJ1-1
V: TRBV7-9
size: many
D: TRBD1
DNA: TGTGCCAGCGCAACAGGGGCCCCAAGGGGCACTGAAGCTTTCTTT
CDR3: CASATGAPRGTEAFF

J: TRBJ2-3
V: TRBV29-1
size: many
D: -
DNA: TGCAGCGTTGAAAGTAGCCGGGGAGTAGATACGCAGTATTTT
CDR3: CSVESSRGVDTQYF

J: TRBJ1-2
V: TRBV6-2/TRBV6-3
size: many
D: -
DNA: TGTGCCAGCAGTCACCATAAGCCGGGGAGGCCCCTTGGCTACACCTTC
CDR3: CASSHHKPGRPLGYTF

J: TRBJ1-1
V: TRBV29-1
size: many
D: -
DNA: TGCAGCGTTGAAGAGGCGAGAAACACTGAAGCTTTCTTT
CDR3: CSVEEARNTEAFF

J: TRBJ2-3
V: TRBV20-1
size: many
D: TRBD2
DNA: TGCAGTGCACCGACTAGCGGGAACCCAGATACGCAGTATTTT
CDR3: CSAPTSGNPDTQYF

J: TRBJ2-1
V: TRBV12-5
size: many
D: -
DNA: TGTGCTAGTGGTTTGGGCCTCCTTCCGACTAGTGGCAATGAGCAGTTCTTC
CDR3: CASGLGLLPTSGNEQFF